The next 31 T cell receptor beta chains were all read from a single sample in a study of blood T cell repertoires in COVID-19 (dated by TCRdb to between 2020 and 2021). The library was built by means of the immunoSEQ multiplex PCR assay. The source is immuneACCESS, and TCRdb retained only in-frame sequences with V and J called. Part of the clones is not carried over; for the studies checked, unresolved V genes explain less than half of this, and the remainder is unexplained. This sample lists 65,000 to 95,000 clones; about 80% were detected once. The leading ten clones occupy 12% of the sample. Sequencing input: peripheral blood. These receptors were taken from a middle-aged woman with active or convalescent COVID-19.

The chain combines TRBV28 with TRBJ2-1; TRBD2 aligns across 9 bases. The germline V gene has CDR1 MDHEN and CDR2 SYDVKM. V lost 4 bases to trimming and J lost 3 bases; unmatched junction nucleotides: 7. CDR3 length: 16 amino acids. The CDR3 nucleotides read TGTGCCAGCAGTTCCCTCCTAGCGGGAAGCTACAATGAGCAGTTCTTC. Its translation: CASSSLLAGSYNEQFF. Variable domain in full (rest from reference TRBV28 and TRBJ2-1): DVKVTQSSRYLVKRTGEKVFLECVQDMDHENMFWYRQDPGLGLRLIYFSYDVKMKEKGDIPEGYSVSREKKERFSLILESASTNQTSMYLCASSSLLAGSYNEQFFGPGTRLTVL.

Only a few counts were recorded for this clone. The chain is built from TRBV7-9 and TRBJ2-7, with a weak D call TRBD1 (5 bases). The CDR3 runs to 12 residues. V shed 5 bases and J shed 3 bases, with 8 bases lying between them. Looked up from germline, CDR1 is SEHNR and CDR2 is FQNEAQ (reference sequence). CDR3 DNA sequence: TGTGCCAGCAGCACAGACAGCTACGAGCAGTACTTC. Its translation is CASSTDSYEQYF.

The V gene is TRBV24-1, the J gene TRBJ1-6; D is unclear. The CDR3 length is 13 residues. Trimming removed 5 bases from V and 7 bases from J, with 8 bases in between. Germline CDR1 reads KGHDR; CDR2 reads SFDVKD. The CDR3 region is CATSANTNSPLHF. The CDR3 coding sequence is TGTGCCACCAGTGCGAACACAAATTCACCCCTCCACTTT.

The rearrangement joins TRBV4-3 to TRBJ1-3; 11 bases align to TRBD1. CDR1 is LGHNA, CDR2 YSLEER, per germline. V trimming: 4 bases; J trimming: 3 bases; junction bases outside the gene matches: 5. The CDR3 has 16 amino acids. CDR3 amino acids: CASSLGQGAVGNTIYF. As DNA, the CDR3 is TGCGCCAGCAGCCTCGGACAGGGGGCGGTTGGAAACACCATATATTTT.

The chain links TRBV4-2 to TRBJ1-2; TRBD1 matches at 7 bases. The V gene end was trimmed by 0 bases and the J gene end by 0 bases; junction bases not matched to a gene: 13. The CDR3 is 19 amino acids. CDR1 is LGHNA and CDR2 is YNFKEQ in the germline V gene. CDR3 DNA: TGTGCCAGCAGCCAAGAGGTCGGGACAGTAGGTTTCCCTAACTATGGCTACACCTTC. Translation: CASSQEVGTVGFPNYGYTF.

This chain connects TRBV5-4 to TRBJ1-4; TRBD1 matches at 8 bases. The CDR3 has 15 amino acids. The germline gives CDR1 SGHNT, CDR2 YYREEE (reference sequence). After removal of 3 bases from V and 7 bases from J, the junction contained 8 bases not matched to a gene. CDR3 coding DNA: TGTGCCAGCAGCTCGACACAGGGGGTTTCTGAAAAACTGTTTTTT. It encodes CASSSTQGVSEKLFF.

The rearrangement links TRBV25-1 to TRBJ1-1, with TRBD1 identical over 9 bases. Trimming at V came to 1 base and at J to 1 base, leaving 7 bases not matched to a gene. This CDR3 has 17 residues. Looked up from germline, CDR1 is MGHDK and CDR2 is SYGVNS. The CDR3, as DNA: TGTGCCAGCAGTGAATCGCCCCAGGACAGGGGGAACACTGAAGCTTTCTTT. This codes for CASSESPQDRGNTEAFF.

This clone was seen more than once but under ten times. The chain is built from TRBV7-2 and TRBJ1-3; no clear D gene. Germline CDR1 is SGHTA and CDR2 is FQGNSA. Trimming took 5 bases from V and 0 from J, leaving 11 bases between them. The CDR3 covers 15 residues. This chain's CDR3 is CASSVIQSSGNTIYF. Here the CDR3 DNA reads TGTGCCAGCAGCGTCATACAGAGCTCTGGAAACACCATATATTTT.

V is TRBV15 and J is TRBJ2-4; D gene unclear. The CDR3 is 18 residues long. CDR1 is LNHNV, CDR2 YYDKDF, per germline (reference sequence). Trimming pared 2 bases from V and 0 bases from J, leaving 17 bases between. The CDR3 reads CATSRQTVTELAKNIQYF. The CDR3, as DNA: TGTGCCACCAGCAGACAAACCGTGACTGAACTAGCCAAAAACATTCAGTACTTC.

The chain is built from TRBV7-6 and TRBJ2-7, with a possible D match to TRBD2 (7 bases). Germline V gene lookup returns CDR1 SGHVS and CDR2 FNYEAQ. V was trimmed by 2 bases and J by 2 bases, leaving 19 bases between them. This CDR3 has 17 amino acids. CDR3 residues: CASSLRGGSQGAYEQYF. CDR3 nucleotides: TGTGCCAGCAGCTTAAGGGGGGGATCCCAGGGCGCCTACGAGCAGTACTTC.

The chain combines TRBV28 with TRBJ1-1; weak D call: TRBD1 (5 bases). CDR3 length: 13 amino acids. Germline CDR1 is MDHEN and CDR2 is SYDVKM. The germline V and J ends were trimmed by 6 bases and 4 bases, with 12 bases remaining between them. Here the CDR3 DNA reads TGTGCCAGCAGAGACAGCCGCGGCACTGAAGCTTTCTTT. This gives the protein CASRDSRGTEAFF.

The chain uses TRBV13 and TRBJ2-7; D might be TRBD2 (5 bases). The V and J ends lost 4 bases and 2 bases respectively, with 15 bases between them. The CDR3 runs to 15 residues. The V gene's germline CDR1 is PRHDT and CDR2 FYEKMQ (reference sequence). The CDR3 loop is CASSSRQRGTYEQYF. CDR3 nucleotide sequence: TGTGCCAGCAGCTCGCGACAAAGAGGGACCTACGAGCAGTACTTC.

The rearrangement joins TRBV27 to TRBJ1-1, with 8 bases that match TRBD1. This CDR3 is 16 amino acids long. V was pared by 3 bases and J by 5 bases, with 11 bases of the junction left unmatched. The germline gives CDR1 MNHEY, CDR2 SMNVEV (reference sequence). For the CDR3, the DNA is TGTGCCAGCAGTTTTTTGAGGACAGGGAAGGCGACTGAAGCTTTCTTT. Amino acids: CASSFLRTGKATEAFF.

The genes are TRBV6-2 or TRBV6-3 and TRBJ1-1; D is uncertain. The CDR3 totals 15 residues. V lost 2 bases to trimming and J lost 4 bases, with 14 bases between them. CDR1 and CDR2 (germline): MNHEY, SVGEGT. CDR3 region: CASSYRLGRATEAFF. CDR3 bases: TGTGCCAGCAGTTACCGGTTAGGGAGGGCCACTGAAGCTTTCTTT.

CDR3 protein: CASIRTSGSMNEQFF. DNA for the CDR3: TGTGCCAGCATTCGAACTAGCGGGAGTATGAATGAGCAGTTCTTC. This sequence joins TRBV2 and TRBJ2-1, with 11 nucleotides matching TRBD2. With V trimmed by 7 bases and J by 7 bases, 9 bases remained unmatched. In germline, CDR1 is SNHLY, CDR2 FYNNEI. This CDR3 comprises 15 residues.

CDR3 coding DNA: TGTGCCAGCAGTTCACAGGGTACGCCCAGCTCCTATAATTCACCCCTCCACTTT. It yields the protein CASSSQGTPSSYNSPLHF. The chain joins TRBV27 to TRBJ1-6, with a tentative D call TRBD1 (6 bases). This CDR3 is 18 amino acids long. Germline assignment: CDR1 MNHEY and CDR2 SMNVEV (reference sequence). The V end was cut by 4 bases, the J end by 0 bases, with 16 bases between.

J is TRBJ1-2 and V is TRBV30; D perhaps matches TRBD1 (5 bases). The CDR3 loop spans 14 amino acids. V dropped 5 bases and J dropped 4 bases, with 17 bases sitting between them. The V gene's germline CDR1 is GTSNPN and CDR2 SVGIG (reference sequence). CDR3 region: CAWGMTALSYGYTF. The CDR3 coding sequence is TGTGCCTGGGGGATGACAGCCCTTAGCTATGGCTACACCTTC. Full variable domain (rest looked up from reference TRBV30 and TRBJ1-2): SQTIHQWPATLVQPVGSPLSLECTVEGTSNPNLYWYRQAAGRGLQLLFYSVGIGQISSEVPQNLSASRPQDRQFILSSKKLLLSDSGFYLCAWGMTALSYGYTFGSGTRLTVV.

The V gene is TRBV5-5, the J gene TRBJ1-3; no reliable D call. V was shortened by 4 bases and J by 2 bases, with 10 bases between the two germline ends. The CDR3 runs to 14 residues. CDR1 and CDR2 (germline): SGHKS, YYEKEE (reference sequence). CDR3 in amino acids: CASSMDFAGNTIYF. In nucleotides, the CDR3 is TGTGCCAGCAGCATGGACTTTGCTGGAAACACCATATATTTT.

This chain joins TRBV4-2 and TRBJ2-2; TRBD1 matches 8 bases. Trimming removed 4 bases from V and 2 bases from J; junction bases left unmatched: 3. Germline lookup yields CDR1 LGHNA and CDR2 YNFKEQ. This CDR3 has 15 residues. The CDR3, as DNA: TGTGCCAGCAGCCTCGGACAGGGAAACACCGGGGAGCTGTTTTTT. Amino acid sequence: CASSLGQGNTGELFF.

The chain employs TRBV30 and TRBJ2-4, with 9 bases that match TRBD1. Germline V gives CDR1 GTSNPN, CDR2 SVGIG (reference sequence). Trimming removed 4 bases from V and 7 bases from J; junction bases left unmatched: 8. The CDR3 has 14 residues. The CDR3 sequence is CAWTPTGGWNIQYF. The CDR3 DNA sequence: TGTGCCTGGACCCCTACAGGGGGCTGGAACATTCAGTACTTC.

The chain has TRBV19 and TRBJ1-6; D ambiguous. This CDR3 is 14 amino acids long. Trimming took off 0 bases at V and 9 bases at J, with 9 bases between the two ends. In germline, CDR1 is LNHDA, CDR2 SQIVND (reference sequence). The CDR3 region is CASSIDGRSSPLHF. The CDR3 DNA reads TGTGCCAGTAGTATAGATGGCCGTTCTTCACCCCTCCACTTT.

The rearrangement joins TRBV4-1 to TRBJ2-7, with D tentatively TRBD1 (5 bases). Germline values: CDR1 MGHRA, CDR2 YSYEKL. The CDR3 contains 15 residues. V shed 0 bases and J shed 6 bases, with 15 bases lying between them. CDR3 loop: CASSQEWDRGVEQYF. The DNA of the CDR3 is TGCGCCAGCAGCCAAGAATGGGATAGGGGCGTCGAGCAGTACTTC.

The chain recombines TRBV27 with TRBJ1-6, with a tentative D call TRBD1 (6 bases). The CDR3 length is 16 residues. V lost 0 bases, J lost 9 bases, and 15 bases lay in between. Germline V gene data show CDR1 as MNHEY and CDR2 as SMNVEV (reference sequence). DNA of the CDR3: TGTGCCAGCAGTTTATCGGGCAGGGGTCGAGGTTCACCCCTCCACTTT. This codes for CASSLSGRGRGSPLHF.

This chain links TRBV4-3 with TRBJ2-5, with TRBD2 identical over 9 bases. This CDR3 is built from 16 residues. Germline CDR1 is LGHNA and CDR2 is YSLEER. V lost 0 bases to trimming and J lost 10 bases; unmatched junction nucleotides: 12. The CDR3 nucleotides read TGCGCCAGCAGCCAAGATCCACGAGGGACTAGCATGGTCCAGTACTTC. Translated: CASSQDPRGTSMVQYF.

V and J are TRBV29-1 and TRBJ2-7; 13 nucleotides align to TRBD2. V shed 3 bases and J 6 bases; nucleotides not matched to a gene: 17. Germline loops: CDR1 SQVTM, CDR2 ANQGSEA. The length of the CDR3 is 18 residues. The CDR3 reads CSVEGRTSGGFNYVEQYF. The CDR3 bases are TGCAGCGTTGAGGGTAGGACTAGCGGGGGATTCAACTACGTCGAGCAGTACTTC.

This clone has just a few counts. The chain links TRBV7-9 to TRBJ2-7; TRBD1 matches 12 bases. Germline CDR1 SEHNR, CDR2 FQNEAQ (reference sequence). V was clipped by 1 base and J by 6 bases; unmatched bases: 10. There are 17 residues in the CDR3. The CDR3 nucleotides are TGTGCCAGCAGCTTAGGAAAGTCGGGGACAGGGGGCCTCGAGCAGTACTTC. Protein: CASSLGKSGTGGLEQYF.

The chain has TRBV7-3 and TRBJ2-1; 10 bases fit TRBD2. The CDR3 covers 15 residues. Germline values: CDR1 SGHTA, CDR2 FQGTGA. Unmatched junction bases numbered 9, after V lost 5 bases and J lost 8 bases. CDR3 DNA sequence: TGTGCCAGCAGCGAGGGACTAGCGATAGGGGATGAGCAGTTCTTC. It specifies CASSEGLAIGDEQFF.

V and J are TRBV4-3 and TRBJ2-2; 7 positions match TRBD1. The V gene end was trimmed by 0 bases and the J gene end by 5 bases; junction bases not matched to a gene: 6. Germline V gives CDR1 LGHNA, CDR2 YSLEER. The CDR3 runs to 16 residues. The chain's CDR3 is CASSQEQGLGTGELFF. DNA for the CDR3: TGCGCCAGCAGCCAAGAACAGGGGTTGGGGACCGGGGAGCTGTTTTTT.

This clone was observed once. The chain combines TRBV4-1 with TRBJ2-3; possibly TRBD1 for D (6 bases). Trimming pared 0 bases from V and 0 bases from J, leaving 16 bases between. The CDR3 has 18 amino acids. CDR1 is MGHRA, CDR2 YSYEKL, per germline. The CDR3 DNA follows: TGCGCCAGCAGCCAAGAAGGGGGAGCTAGTGCTAGCACAGATACGCAGTATTTT. Protein product: CASSQEGGASASTDTQYF.

The chain joins TRBV7-2 to TRBJ2-7; possibly TRBD2 for D (5 bases). The germline V and J ends were trimmed by 2 bases and 1 base, with 18 bases remaining between them. Germline lookup yields CDR1 SGHTA and CDR2 FQGNSA. CDR3 length: 17 residues. CDR3 amino acids: CASSLYGVGAVSYEQYF. CDR3 DNA: TGTGCCAGCAGCTTATATGGAGTGGGAGCGGTGTCCTACGAGCAGTACTTC.

The CDR3 reads CASSLRGGGTDYGYTF. The CDR3, as DNA: TGTGCCAGCAGCTTACGAGGGGGCGGCACGGACTATGGCTACACCTTC. The chain uses TRBV7-9 and TRBJ1-2, with TRBD1 matching over 7 bases. Losses at the gene ends were 2 bases for V and 3 bases for J; bases not matched to a gene: 9. Germline CDR1 is SEHNR and CDR2 is FQNEAQ (reference sequence). CDR3 size: 16 residues.